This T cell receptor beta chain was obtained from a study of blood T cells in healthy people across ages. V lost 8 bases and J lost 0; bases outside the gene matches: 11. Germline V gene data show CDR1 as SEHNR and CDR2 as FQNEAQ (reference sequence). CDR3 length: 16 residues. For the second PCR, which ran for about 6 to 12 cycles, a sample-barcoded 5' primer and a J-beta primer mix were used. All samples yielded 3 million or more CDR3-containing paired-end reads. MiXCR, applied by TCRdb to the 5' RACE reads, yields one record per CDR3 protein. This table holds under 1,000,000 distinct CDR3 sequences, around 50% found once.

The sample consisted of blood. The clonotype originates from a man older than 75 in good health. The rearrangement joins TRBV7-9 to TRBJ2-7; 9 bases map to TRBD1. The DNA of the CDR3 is TGTGCCAGCGGTCCCCCGGGACAGGGACTCTCCTACGAGCAGTACTTC. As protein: CASGPPGQGLSYEQYF.